A selection of T cell receptor beta chains follows, all from one sample in a study of blood T cell repertoires in COVID-19. Clones were sequenced by immunoSEQ multiplex PCR, and TCRdb holds only the in-frame ones, with some missing. The data contain about 270,000 clones, more than 75% of them singletons. Sequenced: PBMCs or T cells enriched from blood (not recorded which). The receptors originated from a woman aged 60 to 75 in a cohort exposed to, infected with or recovered from COVID-19 (not recorded which). Each CDR3 is given with its conserved first and last residue. The D gene is left open where the match is weak. Clone size appears in some rows only: once, few, many, or a class for an expanded clone.

CDR3 protein: CASSSARGGGNTIYF
CDR3 DNA: TGTGCCAGCAGTTCCGCCCGGGGGGGAGGAAACACCATATATTTT
D gene: -
clone size: -
J gene: TRBJ1-3
V gene: TRBV28

CDR3 protein: CASSGVTESTEAFF
CDR3 DNA: TGTGCCAGCAGTGGGGTTACAGAGTCCACTGAAGCTTTCTTT
D gene: -
clone size: -
J gene: TRBJ1-1
V gene: TRBV2

CDR3 protein: CASSQFTGVNYGYTF
CDR3 DNA: TGTGCCAGCAGCCAATTCACGGGAGTCAACTATGGCTACACCTTC
D gene: -
clone size: -
J gene: TRBJ1-2
V gene: TRBV16

CDR3 protein: CASSESLYEQYF
CDR3 DNA: TGCGCCAGCAGTGAATCACTATACGAGCAGTACTTC
D gene: -
clone size: -
J gene: TRBJ2-7
V gene: TRBV10-1

CDR3 protein: CASSGGTGKNTGELFF
CDR3 DNA: TGTGCCAGCAGCGGTGGGACAGGAAAGAACACCGGGGAGCTGTTTTTT
D gene: TRBD1
clone size: -
J gene: TRBJ2-2
V gene: TRBV9

CDR3 protein: CASSLSKGRYTF
CDR3 DNA: TGTGCCAGCAGCTTATCAAAGGGGCGCTACACCTTC
D gene: -
clone size: -
J gene: TRBJ1-2
V gene: TRBV13

CDR3 protein: CASSFFSGTGELFF
CDR3 DNA: TGTGCCAGCAGCTTCTTTAGCGGCACCGGGGAGCTGTTTTTT
D gene: -
clone size: -
J gene: TRBJ2-2
V gene: TRBV7-3

CDR3 protein: CASRPVGRGRQETQYF
CDR3 DNA: TGTGCCAGCAGACCCGTGGGCAGGGGGCGCCAAGAGACCCAGTACTTC
D gene: TRBD1
clone size: -
J gene: TRBJ2-5
V gene: TRBV11-2

CDR3 protein: CASSLQNMAYSNQPQHF
CDR3 DNA: TGTGCCAGCAGTTTACAAAACATGGCTTATAGCAATCAGCCCCAGCATTTT
D gene: -
clone size: -
J gene: TRBJ1-5
V gene: TRBV28

CDR3 protein: CASKGAGASYEQYF
CDR3 DNA: TGTGCCAGCAAAGGTGCGGGGGCCTCCTACGAGCAGTACTTC
D gene: -
clone size: -
J gene: TRBJ2-7
V gene: TRBV6-5

CDR3 protein: CASSSRDRKNYGYTF
CDR3 DNA: TGTGCCAGCAGTTCCCGGGACAGAAAAAACTATGGCTACACCTTC
D gene: TRBD1
clone size: -
J gene: TRBJ1-2
V gene: TRBV28

CDR3 protein: CASSEGLAGTGELFF
CDR3 DNA: TGTGCCAGCAGCGAGGGACTAGCGGGAACCGGGGAGCTGTTTTTT
D gene: TRBD2
clone size: -
J gene: TRBJ2-2
V gene: TRBV9

CDR3 protein: CASSQRWGEAFF
CDR3 DNA: TGTGCCAGCAGCCAGCGGTGGGGTGAAGCTTTCTTT
D gene: -
clone size: -
J gene: TRBJ1-1
V gene: TRBV28

CDR3 protein: CATSPGTGGSGANVLTF
CDR3 DNA: TGTGCCACCAGTCCCGGGACAGGGGGTTCTGGGGCCAACGTCCTGACTTTC
D gene: TRBD1
clone size: -
J gene: TRBJ2-6
V gene: TRBV24-1

CDR3 protein: CAWSVESTEAFF
CDR3 DNA: TGTGCCTGGAGCGTGGAGAGCACTGAAGCTTTCTTT
D gene: -
clone size: -
J gene: TRBJ1-1
V gene: TRBV30

CDR3 protein: CASSLVGGEEKLFF
CDR3 DNA: TGCGCCAGCAGCTTAGTAGGGGGCGAAGAAAAACTGTTTTTT
D gene: TRBD1
clone size: -
J gene: TRBJ1-4
V gene: TRBV5-1

CDR3 protein: CASSPGTGGTEAFF
CDR3 DNA: TGTGCCAGCAGCCCCGGGACTGGGGGGACTGAAGCTTTCTTT
D gene: -
clone size: -
J gene: TRBJ1-1
V gene: TRBV6-5

CDR3 protein: CASSAISGQGPGANVLTF
CDR3 DNA: TGTGCCAGCAGTGCGATAAGTGGTCAGGGGCCTGGGGCCAACGTCCTGACTTTC
D gene: -
clone size: -
J gene: TRBJ2-6
V gene: TRBV25-1

CDR3 protein: CASSPRQGLIMEQYF
CDR3 DNA: TGTGCCAGCAGCCCTCGACAGGGTCTAATCATGGAGCAGTACTTC
D gene: TRBD1
clone size: -
J gene: TRBJ2-7
V gene: TRBV7-8

CDR3 protein: CSVKHREGTYEQYF
CDR3 DNA: TGCAGCGTTAAACACAGGGAAGGGACCTACGAGCAGTACTTC
D gene: -
clone size: -
J gene: TRBJ2-7
V gene: TRBV29-1

CDR3 protein: CASSSPTRRVFF
CDR3 DNA: TGTGCCAGTAGCAGCCCGACCCGACGGGTGTTTTTT
D gene: -
clone size: -
J gene: TRBJ1-4
V gene: TRBV28

CDR3 protein: CASKLSGRDNEQFF
CDR3 DNA: TGTGCCAGCAAACTTAGCGGGAGGGACAATGAGCAGTTCTTC
D gene: TRBD2
clone size: -
J gene: TRBJ2-1
V gene: TRBV6-6

CDR3 protein: CASSFPASGTGNAGYGYTF
CDR3 DNA: TGTGCCAGCAGCTTTCCCGCCTCCGGGACAGGGAACGCTGGCTATGGCTACACCTTC
D gene: TRBD1
clone size: -
J gene: TRBJ1-2
V gene: TRBV7-9

CDR3 protein: CASSLWARTGELFF
CDR3 DNA: TGTGCCAGCAGTTTATGGGCTAGAACCGGGGAGCTGTTTTTT
D gene: -
clone size: -
J gene: TRBJ2-2
V gene: TRBV28

CDR3 protein: CASSPRISGATYEQYF
CDR3 DNA: TGTGCCAGCAGCCCCCGAATTTCAGGGGCGACCTACGAGCAGTACTTC
D gene: -
clone size: -
J gene: TRBJ2-7
V gene: TRBV13

CDR3 protein: CASSELTGGEAFF
CDR3 DNA: TGCGCCAGCAGTGAGTTGACAGGGGGAGAAGCTTTCTTT
D gene: TRBD1
clone size: -
J gene: TRBJ1-1
V gene: TRBV10-1

CDR3 protein: CASSYSKLRGHTEAFF
CDR3 DNA: TGTGCCAGCAGTTACTCAAAGCTCAGGGGACACACTGAAGCTTTCTTT
D gene: -
clone size: once
J gene: TRBJ1-1
V gene: TRBV6-2/TRBV6-3

CDR3 protein: CASSASGRSHNEQFF
CDR3 DNA: TGTGCCAGCAGCGCGAGCGGGAGAAGTCACAATGAGCAGTTCTTC
D gene: TRBD2
clone size: -
J gene: TRBJ2-1
V gene: TRBV9

CDR3 protein: CASSLTSAANYGYTF
CDR3 DNA: TGTGCCAGCAGTTTAACTAGTGCAGCTAACTATGGCTACACCTTC
D gene: -
clone size: -
J gene: TRBJ1-2
V gene: TRBV28

CDR3 protein: CASTQREGNEQFF
CDR3 DNA: TGTGCCAGCACTCAACGGGAGGGCAATGAGCAGTTCTTC
D gene: TRBD2
clone size: once
J gene: TRBJ2-1
V gene: TRBV9

CDR3 protein: CASRGRAGETQYF
CDR3 DNA: TGTGCCAGCAGGGGCAGGGCTGGGGAGACCCAGTACTTC
D gene: -
clone size: -
J gene: TRBJ2-5
V gene: TRBV6-4

CDR3 protein: CATMHPGGGYTF
CDR3 DNA: TGTGCCACGATGCATCCAGGGGGTGGCTACACCTTC
D gene: TRBD1
clone size: -
J gene: TRBJ1-2
V gene: TRBV15

CDR3 protein: CASSVNRKRATDTQYF
CDR3 DNA: TGTGCCAGCAGCGTAAACAGGAAAAGGGCCACAGATACGCAGTATTTT
D gene: -
clone size: -
J gene: TRBJ2-3
V gene: TRBV7-3

CDR3 protein: CSAGNEKLFF
CDR3 DNA: TGCAGCGCCGGTAATGAAAAACTGTTTTTT
D gene: -
clone size: -
J gene: TRBJ1-4
V gene: TRBV29-1

CDR3 protein: CASSLEAANTEAFF
CDR3 DNA: TGCGCCAGCAGCTTGGAAGCCGCGAACACTGAAGCTTTCTTT
D gene: -
clone size: -
J gene: TRBJ1-1
V gene: TRBV5-1

CDR3 protein: CASSLIADSGNTIYF
CDR3 DNA: TGCGCCAGCAGCTTGATAGCAGACTCTGGAAACACCATATATTTT
D gene: -
clone size: -
J gene: TRBJ1-3
V gene: TRBV5-1

CDR3 protein: CASSLSSGELFF
CDR3 DNA: TGTGCCAGCAGCTTGAGCTCCGGGGAGCTGTTTTTT
D gene: -
clone size: few
J gene: TRBJ2-2
V gene: TRBV7-9

CDR3 protein: CASSYRTNYYEQYF
CDR3 DNA: TGTGCCAGCAGCTACCGGACAAACTACTACGAGCAGTACTTC
D gene: -
clone size: once
J gene: TRBJ2-7
V gene: TRBV6-5

CDR3 protein: CASSKGTSFETQYF
CDR3 DNA: TGTGCCAGCAGTAAAGGGACTAGCTTCGAGACCCAGTACTTC
D gene: TRBD2
clone size: -
J gene: TRBJ2-5
V gene: TRBV6-2/TRBV6-3

CDR3 protein: CASSRRTAARETQYF
CDR3 DNA: TGCGCCAGCAGTCGGCGAACGGCGGCTCGCGAGACCCAGTACTTC
D gene: -
clone size: once
J gene: TRBJ2-5
V gene: TRBV23-1

CDR3 protein: CASRRGRDSYEQYF
CDR3 DNA: TGTGCCAGCAGAAGAGGCAGGGACTCCTACGAGCAGTACTTC
D gene: -
clone size: -
J gene: TRBJ2-7
V gene: TRBV27

CDR3 protein: CASSARRDSPYGYTF
CDR3 DNA: TGTGCCAGTAGTGCCCGACGGGACAGCCCTTATGGCTACACCTTC
D gene: TRBD1
clone size: once
J gene: TRBJ1-2
V gene: TRBV19